The 26 T cell receptor beta chains listed next were all sequenced from one sample in a study of blood T cell repertoires in COVID-19. Measured with immunoSEQ multiplex PCR; TCRdb has only the in-frame clones, and not every one. The sample includes approximately 40,000 clones, 80% to 90% of them seen just once. The sequenced sample consisted of peripheral blood. The receptor set was obtained from a human donor in a cohort sampled during active COVID-19.

CDR3 in amino acids: CASSLGGRANYGYTF. The DNA for the CDR3 is TGTGCCAGCAGCTTGGGAGGGCGAGCTAACTATGGCTACACCTTC. V and J are TRBV5-5 and TRBJ1-2; D gene uncertain. The CDR3 runs to 15 residues. V dropped 0 bases and J dropped 0 bases, with 9 bases sitting between them. CDR1 and CDR2 from the germline V gene are SGHKS and YYEKEE (reference sequence).

This clone came up a few times. The chain combines TRBV7-8 with TRBJ1-3; TRBD1 matches at 8 bases. Trimming took 4 bases from V and 0 from J; bases not matched to a gene: 2. The germline V gene has CDR1 SGHVS and CDR2 FQNEAQ. There are 15 residues in the CDR3. This chain's CDR3 is CASSSTGASGNTIYF. CDR3 coding DNA: TGTGCCAGCAGCTCGACAGGGGCCTCTGGAAACACCATATATTTT. Full variable domain (outside the CDR3, taken from reference TRBV7-8 and TRBJ1-3): GAGVSQSPRYKVAKRGQDVALRCDPISGHVSLFWYQQALGQGPEFLTYFQNEAQLDKSGLPSDRFFAERPEGSVSTLKIQRTQQEDSAVYLCASSSTGASGNTIYFGEGSWLTVV.

The chain is built from TRBV12-3 or TRBV12-4 and TRBJ1-2; D is unresolved. The CDR3 extends over 12 amino acids. The germline V and J ends were trimmed by 4 bases and 8 bases, with 11 bases remaining between them. The CDR3 reads CASSSAGSGYTF. DNA for the CDR3: TGTGCCAGCAGTTCCGCGGGCTCGGGCTACACCTTC.

V and J are TRBV19 and TRBJ2-3, with 12 bases that match TRBD2. From germline, CDR1 is LNHDA and CDR2 SQIVND (reference sequence). The CDR3 length is 18 residues. The V segment lost 7 bases and the J segment 0 bases; nucleotides outside the gene matches: 11. CDR3 in amino acids: CASTGAYGTSGSTDTQYF. DNA for the CDR3: TGTGCCAGTACCGGAGCCTACGGGACTAGCGGGAGCACAGATACGCAGTATTTT.

The chain employs TRBV2 and TRBJ2-5, with TRBD1 matching over 8 bases. Losses at the gene ends were 6 bases for V and 5 bases for J; bases not matched to a gene: 11. This CDR3 has 15 residues. Germline V gene lookup returns CDR1 SNHLY and CDR2 FYNNEI. CDR3 DNA: TGTGCCAGCAGGCCAACTTCAGGGGGCTGGGAGACCCAGTACTTC. Translation: CASRPTSGGWETQYF.

J is TRBJ1-5 and V is TRBV5-1; possibly TRBD1 for D (5 bases). V was trimmed by 4 bases and J by 5 bases, leaving 10 bases between them. The CDR3 sequence is 13 residues long. Germline V gives CDR1 SGHRS, CDR2 YFSETQ. CDR3 residues: CASSPGGHQPQHF. DNA for the CDR3: TGCGCCAGCAGCCCGGGGGGTCATCAGCCCCAGCATTTT.

The chain employs TRBV4-1 and TRBJ1-1, with a tentative D call TRBD1 (5 bases). The CDR3 has 14 amino acids. Trimming removed 2 bases at V and 3 bases at J, with 10 bases between. The V gene's germline CDR1 is MGHRA and CDR2 YSYEKL. The CDR3 loop reads CASSQRQRDTEAFF. CDR3 DNA sequence: TGCGCCAGCAGCCAACGACAGCGGGACACTGAAGCTTTCTTT.

This rearrangement joins TRBV14 to TRBJ2-5; TRBD2 is a possible D gene (5 bases). Germline V gives CDR1 SGHDN, CDR2 FVKESK. This CDR3 contains 16 residues. Trimming took 1 base from V and 5 from J, leaving 17 bases between them. CDR3 in amino acids: CASSQGSGITWETQYF. The CDR3 DNA sequence: TGTGCCAGCAGCCAAGGGTCCGGGATTACATGGGAGACCCAGTACTTC.

V gene TRBV5-1 combines with J gene TRBJ2-3, with 7 bases fitting TRBD1. Germline lookup yields CDR1 SGHRS and CDR2 YFSETQ. This CDR3 is 14 amino acids long. J lost 1 base, V lost 4 bases, and 3 bases had no gene match. The CDR3 spells CASSITGGTDTQYF. CDR3 nucleotides: TGCGCCAGCAGCATTACAGGGGGCACAGATACGCAGTATTTT.

The CDR3 is CASSSAGGSDTQYF. The DNA of the CDR3 is TGCGCCAGCAGCTCAGCGGGGGGGTCAGATACGCAGTATTTT. The chain joins TRBV5-1 to TRBJ2-3; the match to TRBD2 covers 10 bases. Germline V lookup: CDR1 SGHRS, CDR2 YFSETQ. The CDR3 sequence is 14 residues long. Trimming took 3 bases from V and 4 from J; bases not matched to a gene: 2.

CDR3 region: CASSIRAPGQVVNYGYTF. CDR3 DNA: TGTGCCAGTAGTATCCGAGCGCCGGGACAGGTCGTTAACTATGGCTACACCTTC. The chain employs TRBV19 and TRBJ1-2; 8 positions agree with TRBD1. The CDR3 length is 18 residues. The V gene's germline CDR1 is LNHDA and CDR2 SQIVND (reference sequence). The V segment lost 3 bases and the J segment 1 base; nucleotides outside the gene matches: 13.

This chain links TRBV3-1 (or the pseudogene TRBV3-2) with TRBJ2-3; 8 positions agree with TRBD2. Germline CDR1 LGHDT, CDR2 YNNKEL (reference sequence). V gave up 1 base and J gave up 5 bases; unmatched junction bases: 2. The CDR3 spans 14 residues. CDR3 nucleotides: TGTGCCAGCAGCCAAGTAGCGGGGATAGATACGCAGTATTTT. The encoded protein is CASSQVAGIDTQYF.

The gene calls are TRBV11-2 and TRBJ1-1; TRBD1 matches at 8 bases. CDR3 length: 16 amino acids. The junction had 11 bases not matched to a gene; V was cut back by 6 bases and J by 2 bases. Germline CDR1 and CDR2: SGHAT and FQNNGV. For the CDR3, the DNA is TGTGCCAGCAGGGTCTTAACAGGGGGGACTAACACTGAAGCTTTCTTT. Translation: CASRVLTGGTNTEAFF.

Here the CDR3 reads CASSLNGGRFNEKLFF. The CDR3 DNA sequence: TGTGCCAGCAGCCTAAACGGGGGAAGATTTAATGAAAAACTGTTTTTT. This chain links TRBV7-9 with TRBJ1-4; possibly TRBD1 for D (5 bases). V was cut by 5 bases and J by 4 bases, with 17 bases left in between. The CDR3 contains 16 residues. CDR1 and CDR2 from the germline V gene are SEHNR and FQNEAQ (reference sequence).

This clone was recorded once. This sequence joins TRBV6-1 and TRBJ1-1; D might be TRBD1 (6 bases). Trimming left V 4 bases short and J 2 bases short, with 17 bases between. The CDR3 runs to 16 residues. The V gene's germline CDR1 is MNHNS and CDR2 SASEGT. The CDR3, as DNA: TGTGCCAGCAGTGTACTCACGAGGGGGGGTAACACTGAAGCTTTCTTT. Its translation: CASSVLTRGGNTEAFF.

The gene calls are TRBV29-1 and TRBJ1-1; 9 positions agree with TRBD1. Germline CDR1 SQVTM, CDR2 ANQGSEA. This CDR3 is built from 17 residues. The V segment lost 4 bases and the J segment 4 bases; nucleotides outside the gene matches: 16. CDR3 loop: CSVAQGTGNLGATEAFF. The DNA of the CDR3 is TGCAGCGTTGCCCAGGGGACAGGGAACCTAGGAGCCACTGAAGCTTTCTTT.

The V and J genes are TRBV7-3 and TRBJ2-3; 8 bases fit TRBD2. V lost 0 bases, J lost 4 bases, and 3 bases stayed unmatched. Germline V gene lookup returns CDR1 SGHTA and CDR2 FQGTGA. This CDR3 is 15 amino acids long. This CDR3 reads CASSLTSGEADTQYF. The CDR3 coding sequence is TGTGCCAGCAGCTTAACTAGCGGGGAGGCAGATACGCAGTATTTT.

This chain joins TRBV7-2 and TRBJ2-1; perhaps TRBD1 as D (6 bases). CDR3 size: 16 residues. V shed 3 bases and J shed 0 bases, with 12 bases lying between them. The germline V gene has CDR1 SGHTA and CDR2 FQGNSA. CDR3 region: CASSFRQASSYNEQFF. CDR3 DNA sequence: TGTGCCAGCAGCTTCCGACAGGCCTCCTCCTACAATGAGCAGTTCTTC.

The chain employs TRBV5-4 and TRBJ1-1; no clear D gene. The CDR3 totals 15 residues. The V end lost 4 bases, the J end lost 5 bases, and 18 bases lay between the germline ends. The germline V gene encodes CDR1 SGHNT and CDR2 YYREEE (reference sequence). The CDR3 coding sequence is TGTGCCAGCAGCCCATATAAAGGAGGGAGGACTGAAGCTTTCTTT. Its protein product is CASSPYKGGRTEAFF.

The chain couples TRBV27 to TRBJ1-1, with 7 bases lining up with TRBD1. Germline loops: CDR1 MNHEY, CDR2 SMNVEV (reference sequence). The V and J ends lost 3 bases and 5 bases, in that order; junction bases with no gene match: 3. This CDR3 is built from 13 residues. DNA for the CDR3: TGTGCCAGCAGTTTGAACAGGGGAACTGAAGCTTTCTTT. Protein sequence: CASSLNRGTEAFF.

The rearrangement joins TRBV2 to TRBJ2-3; maybe TRBD1 (5 bases). The V and J ends lost 5 bases and 3 bases respectively, with 12 bases between them. This CDR3 region has 14 residues. In germline, CDR1 is SNHLY, CDR2 FYNNEI. As DNA, the CDR3 is TGTGCCAGCAGTCGGACAAAGGTTACAGATACGCAGTATTTT. This encodes CASSRTKVTDTQYF.

In regard to this clone: The junction differs from germline at one of its ends, possibly a read error. V gene TRBV2 combines with J gene TRBJ2-7; D might be TRBD1 (5 bases). The CDR3 spans 12 residues. Germline CDR1 and CDR2: SNHLY and FYNNEI. CDR3 amino acids: CASSEEARNQGF. The CDR3 DNA reads as TGTGCCAGCAGTGAAGAGGCCCGGAACCAGGGCTTC.

J is TRBJ2-3 and V is TRBV7-3; 7 bases fit TRBD2. Germline CDR1 reads SGHTA; CDR2 reads FQGTGA. V lost 4 bases to trimming and J lost 0 bases; unmatched junction nucleotides: 1. This CDR3 is 14 amino acids long. Here the CDR3 reads CASSWTRSTDTQYF. In DNA form, the CDR3 reads TGTGCCAGCAGCTGGACTAGAAGCACAGATACGCAGTATTTT.

V gene TRBV14 combines with J gene TRBJ1-1, with D uncertain. Germline loops: CDR1 SGHDN, CDR2 FVKESK. CDR3 length: 9 amino acids. CDR3 sequence reads: CGRNGEAFF. DNA for the CDR3: TGTGGGCGGAATGGGGAAGCTTTCTTT.

CDR3 sequence (DNA): TGTGCCAGCAGCTTGTCCGGGACAGGGGTCCATGAGCAGTTCTTC. Amino acid sequence: CASSLSGTGVHEQFF. The V and J genes are TRBV5-4 and TRBJ2-1; 10 bases line up with TRBD1. V shed 1 base, J shed 8 bases, and the junction held 6 bases outside the gene matches. The CDR3 runs to 15 residues. Per the germline V gene, CDR1 is SGHNT and CDR2 is YYREEE (reference sequence).

This clone showed up just a few times. The chain combines TRBV3-1 (or the pseudogene TRBV3-2) with TRBJ1-2; perhaps TRBD1 as D (5 bases). Germline CDR1 and CDR2: LGHDT and YNNKEL (reference sequence). This CDR3 spans 14 amino acids. V gave up 1 base and J gave up 8 bases, with 14 bases separating them. The CDR3 DNA is TGTGCCAGCAGCCAAGTTAGGGGTTCTGTAGGCTACACCTTC. Its protein is CASSQVRGSVGYTF.